Here is one T cell receptor (beta chain) with its context. The antigen remains unidentified. These data originate in a study of cytotoxic CD8 clonotypes in ibrutinib-treated CLL. Study results and caveats: Upon ibrutinib response clonality rose, and upon progression it fell back toward baseline. Against age-matched healthy donors, baseline clonality ran higher and tracked circulating CD8+ T-cell counts.

Germline loops: CDR1 SGHRS, CDR2 YFSETQ. The CDR3 is made up of 16 amino acids. The ends lost 0 bases at V and 6 bases at J; junction bases unmatched: 7. Clones were sequenced by immunoSEQ multiplex PCR, and TCRdb holds only the in-frame ones, with some missing. The sample has approximately 100,000 clones, 60% to 80% seen once; the top ten hold just under 25%. The chain couples TRBV5-1 to TRBJ1-4; 8 nucleotides agree with TRBD1. The TCR comes from a human donor with chronic lymphocytic leukemia. Sequencing was performed on PBMCs, taken after 24 months of ibrutinib treatment. This CDR3 is CASSLEGQARHEKLFF. The CDR3 coding sequence is TGCGCCAGCAGCTTGGAGGGACAGGCACGACATGAAAAACTGTTTTTT. The whole variable domain, remainder taken from reference TRBV5-1 and TRBJ1-4, is KAGVTQTPRYLIKTRGQQVTLSCSPISGHRSVSWYQQTPGQGLQFLFEYFSETQRNKGNFPGRFSGRQFSNSRSEMNVSTLELGDSALYLCASSLEGQARHEKLFFGSGTQLSVL.